Listed here are 8 T cell receptor beta chains from one sample, sequenced in a study of CD8 T cells in ankylosing spondylitis. TCRdb recomputed calls from the 5' RACE reads with MiXCR, one row per CDR3 protein. The data show hundreds of thousands of distinct CDR3 sequences, 20% seen once. Sequencing was done on a sample of blood, either unsorted or a sorted T cell fraction (not recorded which). Receptor source: a male donor with ankylosing spondylitis or in good health (not recorded which).

The J gene is TRBJ2-5, the V gene TRBV4-1; no firm D call. The V gene lost 2 bases and the J gene lost 2 bases, with 9 bases spanning the gap. Per germline, CDR1 MGHRA and CDR2 YSYEKL. The CDR3 is made up of 14 amino acids. This chain's CDR3 is CASSQSRSQETQYF. The CDR3 nucleotides read TGCGCCAGCAGCCAAAGTAGGTCTCAAGAGACCCAGTACTTC.

In its sample, this clonotype was seen a few times. The rearrangement links TRBV5-1 to TRBJ2-7; possibly TRBD1 or TRBD2 for D (6 bases each). CDR1 and CDR2 from the germline V gene are SGHRS and YFSETQ. The CDR3 is 14 residues long. V dropped 4 bases and J dropped 2 bases, with 13 bases sitting between them. Written as DNA, the CDR3 is TGCGCCAGCAGCGTGGGGGGCCTCACCTACGAGCAGTACTTC. Its protein is CASSVGGLTYEQYF.

This clonotype was seen a handful of times. The chain has TRBV29-1 and TRBJ2-2; 8 nucleotides line up with TRBD2. Germline-derived CDR1 and CDR2 are SQVTM and ANQGSEA. Trimming cost V 8 bases and J 4 bases; bases outside gene matches: 12. The CDR3 is 15 residues long. In DNA form, the CDR3 reads TGCAGCTTCACGCAGCGGGGGTTCCCCACCGGGGAGCTGTTTTTT. This sequence encodes CSFTQRGFPTGELFF.

V is TRBV5-6 and J is TRBJ2-5, with 7 bases identical to TRBD2. The CDR3 spans 16 residues. Germline CDR1 SGHDT, CDR2 YYEEEE. V lost 4 bases to trimming and J lost 1 base; unmatched junction nucleotides: 10. The CDR3 protein is CASSPGLGWGQETQYF. CDR3 nucleotide sequence: TGTGCCAGCAGCCCCGGACTAGGATGGGGCCAAGAGACCCAGTACTTC.

In DNA form, the CDR3 reads TGTGCCAGCAGCTTGTTTGTCGGGCAGGGAAACACCGGGGAGCTGTTTTTT. It specifies CASSLFVGQGNTGELFF. The chain has TRBV5-6 and TRBJ2-2; D perhaps matches TRBD1 (5 bases). There are 17 residues in the CDR3. Germline CDR1 and CDR2: SGHDT and YYEEEE. V gave up 1 base and J gave up 2 bases, with 15 bases separating them.

This clonotype was counted many times. The genes are TRBV10-3 and TRBJ2-3, with 10 bases aligning to TRBD1. CDR3 size: 16 residues. CDR1 is ENHRY, CDR2 SYGVKD, per germline. Trimming removed 6 bases from V and 5 bases from J; junction bases left unmatched: 11. The CDR3 DNA reads as TGTGCCATCAGCCCGGGACAGGGGCGTTCTGGAGATACGCAGTATTTT. Its protein product is CAISPGQGRSGDTQYF.

This sequence joins TRBV27 and TRBJ2-1, with 8 bases fitting TRBD1. The junction had 7 bases not matched to a gene; V was cut back by 6 bases and J by 0 bases. The CDR3 has 16 amino acids. The germline CDR1 and CDR2 sequences are MNHEY and SMNVEV (reference sequence). The CDR3 protein is CASSKTGAISYNEQFF. The CDR3 region has the DNA TGTGCCAGCAGCAAGACAGGGGCCATCTCCTACAATGAGCAGTTCTTC.

V gene TRBV27 combines with J gene TRBJ2-1; TRBD2 is a possible D gene (6 bases). The CDR3 runs 16 residues. CDR1 is MNHEY and CDR2 is SMNVEV in the germline V gene (reference sequence). The ends were cut back, 1 base at V and 7 bases at J, with 17 bases in the middle. In DNA form, the CDR3 reads TGTGCCAGCAGTTTATTCCTAGGGACTGAGGGGAATGAGCAGTTCTTC. Protein product: CASSLFLGTEGNEQFF.